The 14 T cell receptor beta chains given below trace back to one sample, sequenced in a study of T-cell memory formation after mild COVID-19. TCRdb passed the 5' RACE reads through MiXCR, listing each CDR3 protein once. Among a few hundred thousand distinct CDR3 sequences listed, roughly 20% were seen once. Sequencing used PBMCs or a T cell subset sorted from them (not recorded which). These receptors originate from an adult woman who had mild COVID-19 (a few samples of this study predate the infection). Cell type and time point are not known.

The V call is TRBV7-9, the J call TRBJ1-3; 7 bases align to TRBD1. Germline V lookup: CDR1 SEHNR, CDR2 FQNEAQ (reference sequence). The CDR3 spans 14 residues. V dropped 5 bases and J dropped 4; count of bases not matched to a gene: 5. The CDR3, as DNA: TGTGCCAGCAGCCTCAGGGGGATGGGAAACACCATATATTTT. Amino acid sequence: CASSLRGMGNTIYF.

The table lists this clonotype with a few counts. V usage is TRBV12-3 or TRBV12-4 and J usage is TRBJ1-5; D possibly corresponds to TRBD1 (5 bases). Trimming cost V 6 bases and J 0 bases, with 15 bases left between them. The CDR3 length is 16 residues. Here the CDR3 DNA reads TGTGCCAGCAGCCCGGGGGGGTACTCTAGCAATCAGCCCCAGCATTTT. Amino acid sequence: CASSPGGYSSNQPQHF.

This clonotype has more than one count but fewer than ten. The chain uses TRBV27 and TRBJ2-7; the match to TRBD2 covers 8 bases. The CDR3 contains 14 residues. Germline loops: CDR1 MNHEY, CDR2 SMNVEV (reference sequence). V was pared by 5 bases and J by 6 bases, with 9 bases of the junction left unmatched. The CDR3 here is CASSPGLGSAEQYF. The CDR3, as DNA: TGTGCCAGCAGTCCGGGACTAGGGTCCGCCGAGCAGTACTTC.

The chain uses TRBV27 and TRBJ2-3; 7 bases fit TRBD1. The CDR3 is 15 residues long. Per germline, CDR1 MNHEY and CDR2 SMNVEV (reference sequence). The V segment lost 6 bases and the J segment 2 bases; nucleotides outside the gene matches: 8. The CDR3 DNA is TGTGCCAGCAGAACAGGGGTGGGGCACACAGATACGCAGTATTTT. Translation: CASRTGVGHTDTQYF.

The rearrangement links TRBV18 to TRBJ2-1; D uncertain. Germline CDR1 and CDR2: KGHSH and LQKENI. The length of the CDR3 is 13 residues. The V end lost 3 bases, the J end lost 2 bases, and 5 bases lay between the germline ends. DNA of the CDR3: TGTGCCAGCTCACCGTCGGCCTACAATGAGCAGTTCTTC. This encodes CASSPSAYNEQFF.

This clonotype was detected only a few times. The J gene is TRBJ1-1, the V gene TRBV5-1; D is ambiguous. The CDR3 loop spans 14 amino acids. The germline V gene encodes CDR1 SGHRS and CDR2 YFSETQ. Trimming left V 4 bases short and J 0 bases short, with 10 bases between. CDR3 loop: CASSEMALNTEAFF. The CDR3 nucleotides read TGCGCCAGCAGCGAGATGGCGTTGAACACTGAAGCTTTCTTT.

The CDR3 protein is CASSLVGGENTGELFF. DNA of the CDR3: TGTGCCAGCAGCTTAGTAGGGGGAGAGAACACCGGGGAGCTGTTTTTT. The rearrangement links TRBV7-6 to TRBJ2-2; maybe TRBD1 (6 bases). With 1 base removed from V and 1 base from J, the gap between germline ends came to 10 bases. In germline, CDR1 is SGHVS, CDR2 FNYEAQ. The CDR3 sequence is 16 residues long.

This chain's CDR3 is CASSLSPVYEQYF. The CDR3 nucleotides read TGTGCCAGCAGCTTAAGTCCAGTATACGAGCAGTACTTC. V gene TRBV7-3 combines with J gene TRBJ2-7, with unresolved D. Germline-derived CDR1 and CDR2 are SGHTA and FQGTGA. Trimming cost V 1 base and J 4 bases, with 8 bases left between them. This CDR3 has 13 residues.

This clonotype has only a few counts. The chain combines TRBV7-8 with TRBJ1-2; D remains unclear. The length of the CDR3 is 12 residues. Germline CDR1 reads SGHVS; CDR2 reads FQNEAQ. The V gene lost 1 base and the J gene lost 7 bases, with 7 bases spanning the gap. CDR3 region: CASSLESVGYTF. Here the CDR3 DNA reads TGTGCCAGCAGCTTAGAGTCGGTTGGCTACACCTTC.

The chain is built from TRBV20-1 and TRBJ2-3; 9 bases fit TRBD1. The CDR3 is 14 amino acids. After removal of 6 bases from V and 3 bases from J, the junction contained 7 bases not matched to a gene. Per germline, CDR1 DFQATT and CDR2 SNEGSKA (reference sequence). The CDR3 spells CSAPGTGRTDTQYF. CDR3 nucleotide sequence: TGCAGTGCACCCGGGACAGGGCGAACAGATACGCAGTATTTT.

This clonotype was found a few times. The rearrangement uses TRBV27 and TRBJ2-2, with a weak D call TRBD1 (6 bases). Germline CDR1 and CDR2: MNHEY and SMNVEV (reference sequence). V lost 3 bases and J 3 bases, leaving 11 bases between the germline ends. The CDR3 has 15 amino acids. CDR3 sequence (DNA): TGTGCCAGCAGTTTCAGGCAGGGGCACACCGGGGAGCTGTTTTTT. Translation: CASSFRQGHTGELFF.

The DNA of the CDR3 is TGTGCCAGCAGTCCTACGACAGGAGCAAACTATGGCTACACCTTC. The encoded protein is CASSPTTGANYGYTF. The chain joins TRBV6-5 to TRBJ1-2; maybe TRBD1 (6 bases). V dropped 5 bases and J dropped 2 bases, with 15 bases sitting between them. The length of the CDR3 is 15 residues. The germline V gene has CDR1 MNHEY and CDR2 SVGAGI.

This clonotype was picked up many times. The CDR3 sequence: CASSEAPLGTNEKLFF. The CDR3 bases are TGTGCCAGCAGTGAAGCGCCCCTGGGAACTAATGAAAAACTGTTTTTT. V gene TRBV2 combines with J gene TRBJ1-4; D gene unclear. From germline, CDR1 is SNHLY and CDR2 FYNNEI. The V end was cut by 0 bases, the J end by 1 base, with 9 bases between. The CDR3 extends over 16 amino acids.

This clonotype was picked up many times. The chain uses TRBV5-1 and TRBJ2-5; no firm D call. Trimming pared 4 bases from V and 5 bases from J, leaving 12 bases between. CDR3 length equals 13 residues. The V gene's germline CDR1 is SGHRS and CDR2 YFSETQ. CDR3 residues: CASSPDDRETQYF. The CDR3 nucleotides are TGCGCCAGCAGCCCCGACGATCGCGAGACCCAGTACTTC.